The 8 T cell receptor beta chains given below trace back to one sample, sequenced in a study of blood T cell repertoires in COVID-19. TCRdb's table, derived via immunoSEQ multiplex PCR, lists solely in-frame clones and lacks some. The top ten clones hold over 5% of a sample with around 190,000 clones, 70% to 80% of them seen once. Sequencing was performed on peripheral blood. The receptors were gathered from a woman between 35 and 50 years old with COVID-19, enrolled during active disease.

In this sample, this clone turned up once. The CDR3 DNA reads TGCGCCAGCAGCTTGAATGTAGGGACCACAGGGGGCGCATCCAGGGGCTACACCTTC. It yields the protein CASSLNVGTTGGASRGYTF. The chain combines TRBV5-1 with TRBJ1-2, with 9 bases matching TRBD1. The trim removed 1 base at V and 8 bases at J, leaving 21 bases unmatched. This CDR3 has 19 residues. Germline assignment: CDR1 SGHRS and CDR2 YFSETQ.

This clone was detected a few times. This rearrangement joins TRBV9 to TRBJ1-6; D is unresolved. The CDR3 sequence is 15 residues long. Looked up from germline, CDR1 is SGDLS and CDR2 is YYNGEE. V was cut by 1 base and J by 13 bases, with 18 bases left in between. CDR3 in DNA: TGTGCCAGCAGCGTAATGGGTTCTGAGTGGGAGCCCCTCCACTTT. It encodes CASSVMGSEWEPLHF.

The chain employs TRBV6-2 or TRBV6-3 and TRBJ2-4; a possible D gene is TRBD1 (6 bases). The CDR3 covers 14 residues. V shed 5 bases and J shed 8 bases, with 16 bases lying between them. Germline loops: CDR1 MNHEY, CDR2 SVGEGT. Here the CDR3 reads CASSGAQGWDIQYF. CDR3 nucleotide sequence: TGTGCCAGCAGTGGAGCCCAGGGGTGGGACATTCAGTACTTC.

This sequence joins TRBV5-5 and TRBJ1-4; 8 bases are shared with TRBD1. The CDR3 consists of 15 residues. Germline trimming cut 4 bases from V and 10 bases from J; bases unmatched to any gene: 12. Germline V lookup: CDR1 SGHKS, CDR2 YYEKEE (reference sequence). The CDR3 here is CASSPLRTGYVKLFF. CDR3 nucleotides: TGTGCCAGCAGCCCCCTCCGGACAGGGTATGTAAAACTGTTTTTT.

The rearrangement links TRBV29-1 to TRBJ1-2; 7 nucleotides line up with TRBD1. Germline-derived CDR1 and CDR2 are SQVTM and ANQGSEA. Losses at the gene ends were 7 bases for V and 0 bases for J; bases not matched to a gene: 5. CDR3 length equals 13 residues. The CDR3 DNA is TGCAGCGGGACAGGTGAAACTAACTATGGCTACACCTTC. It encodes CSGTGETNYGYTF. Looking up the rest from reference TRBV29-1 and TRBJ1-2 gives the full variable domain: SAVISQKPSRDICQRGTSLTIQCQVDSQVTMMFWYRQQPGQSLTLIATANQGSEATYESGFVIDKFPISRPNLTFSTLTVSNMSPEDSSIYLCSGTGETNYGYTFGSGTRLTVV.

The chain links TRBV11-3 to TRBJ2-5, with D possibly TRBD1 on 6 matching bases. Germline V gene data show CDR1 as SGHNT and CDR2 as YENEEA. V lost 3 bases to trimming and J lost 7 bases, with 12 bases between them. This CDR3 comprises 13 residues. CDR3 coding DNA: TGTGCCAGCAGCTTTGGGGGCGCCGGGACCCAGTACTTC. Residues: CASSFGGAGTQYF.

For the CDR3, the DNA is TGCGCCAGCAGCTTGGGTACTGGGCTATCGCAGTACGAGCAGTACTTC. Translating gives CASSLGTGLSQYEQYF. V is TRBV5-1 and J is TRBJ2-7; D unclear. There are 16 residues in the CDR3. Germline values: CDR1 SGHRS, CDR2 YFSETQ. The V gene lost 0 bases and the J gene lost 4 bases, with 17 bases spanning the gap. Looking up the rest from reference TRBV5-1 and TRBJ2-7 gives the full variable domain: KAGVTQTPRYLIKTRGQQVTLSCSPISGHRSVSWYQQTPGQGLQFLFEYFSETQRNKGNFPGRFSGRQFSNSRSEMNVSTLELGDSALYLCASSLGTGLSQYEQYFGPGTRLTVT.

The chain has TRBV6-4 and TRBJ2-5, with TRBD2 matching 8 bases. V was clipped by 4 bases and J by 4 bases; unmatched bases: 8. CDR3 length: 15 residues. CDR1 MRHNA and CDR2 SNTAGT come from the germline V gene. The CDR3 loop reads CASSVERLARETQYF. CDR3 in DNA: TGTGCCAGCAGTGTCGAAAGACTAGCGAGAGAGACCCAGTACTTC.